The 14 T cell receptor beta chains reported below all come from one sample, sequenced in a study of PD-L1 blockade in urothelial cancer. TCRdb's copy holds only in-frame clones and misses some; the assay was immunoSEQ multiplex PCR. The sample holds about 88,000 clones, 85% to 95% seen once. Sequenced here: PBMCs, sampled around atezolizumab (anti-PD-L1) treatment. These receptors all stem from a man between 60 and 70 years old with urothelial cancer.

The rearrangement joins TRBV15 to TRBJ1-5, with 11 positions matching TRBD1. CDR3 length equals 15 residues. Per the germline V gene, CDR1 is LNHNV and CDR2 is YYDKDF (reference sequence). The junction had 6 bases not matched to a gene; V was cut back by 4 bases and J by 7 bases. The CDR3, as DNA: TGTGCCACCAGCAACCGGGACAGGGGGTTGCAGCCCCAGCATTTT. Translating it yields CATSNRDRGLQPQHF.

The gene calls are TRBV5-1 and TRBJ1-6; perhaps TRBD1 as D (6 bases). The length of the CDR3 is 15 residues. Trimming pared 4 bases from V and 5 bases from J, leaving 13 bases between. Germline V CDR1 and CDR2: SGHRS, YFSETQ. The CDR3 nucleotides are TGCGCCAGCAGCGTGGACAGACCAAATAATTCACCCCTCCACTTT. Translated, it gives CASSVDRPNNSPLHF.

This chain links TRBV9 with TRBJ2-7, with 13 bases identical to TRBD2. Germline trimming cut 4 bases from V and 4 bases from J; bases unmatched to any gene: 8. In germline, CDR1 is SGDLS, CDR2 YYNGEE. The CDR3 is 16 residues long. CDR3 in amino acids: CASSKTSGGESYEQYF. CDR3 DNA: TGTGCCAGCAGCAAAACTAGCGGGGGGGAATCGTACGAGCAGTACTTC. The full variable domain, with the rest looked up from reference TRBV9 and TRBJ2-7, is DSGVTQTPKHLITATGQRVTLRCSPRSGDLSVYWYQQSLDQGLQFLIQYYNGEERAKGNILERFSAQQFPDLHSELNLSSLELGDSALYFCASSKTSGGESYEQYFGPGTRLTVT.

The chain carries TRBV30 and TRBJ2-2, with 7 bases matching TRBD2. With V trimmed by 2 bases and J by 5 bases, 5 bases remained unmatched. This CDR3 is built from 14 residues. Germline V gene sequence: CDR1 GTSNPN, CDR2 SVGIG (reference sequence). This CDR3 is CAWSRLAVTGELFF. The CDR3 DNA follows: TGTGCCTGGAGTCGGCTAGCGGTAACCGGGGAGCTGTTTTTT.

There are a few counts of this clone. The V gene is TRBV5-1, the J gene TRBJ1-1; weak D call: TRBD1 (6 bases). The germline V and J ends were trimmed by 1 base and 5 bases, with 9 bases remaining between them. In germline, CDR1 is SGHRS, CDR2 YFSETQ. This CDR3 is built from 13 residues. The CDR3 protein is CASSLQGRTEAFF. Written as DNA, the CDR3 is TGCGCCAGCAGCTTGCAGGGGAGAACTGAAGCTTTCTTT.

This clone was detected only once. This chain joins TRBV5-4 and TRBJ2-3, with 10 bases lining up with TRBD2. The junction had 12 bases not matched to a gene; V was cut back by 5 bases and J by 3 bases. This CDR3 contains 17 residues. Germline CDR1 and CDR2: SGHNT and YYREEE (reference sequence). The CDR3 reads CASRRGSSGSGTDTQYF. In DNA, the CDR3 is TGTGCCAGCAGACGTGGTTCTAGCGGGAGTGGGACAGATACGCAGTATTTT.

The genes are TRBV7-2 and TRBJ2-1; TRBD2 might be the D (7 bases). Germline V gives CDR1 SGHTA, CDR2 FQGNSA. V lost 5 bases and J 9 bases, leaving 20 bases between the germline ends. This CDR3 spans 15 amino acids. This chain's CDR3 is CASSTAGVAGSEQFF. The CDR3 DNA follows: TGTGCCAGCAGCACGGCAGGGGTAGCGGGCAGTGAGCAGTTCTTC.

V usage is TRBV7-2 and J usage is TRBJ2-5; 11 bases agree with TRBD1. J lost 8 bases, V lost 2 bases, and 4 bases had no gene match. Germline lookup yields CDR1 SGHTA and CDR2 FQGNSA. The CDR3 length is 14 residues. Written as DNA, the CDR3 is TGTGCCAGCAGCTTACCGGGACAGGGGGGTACCCAGTACTTC. Translated, it gives CASSLPGQGGTQYF.

The genes are TRBV6-1 and TRBJ2-7; 12 bases line up with TRBD2. The CDR3 is 15 residues long. Germline V lookup: CDR1 MNHNS, CDR2 SASEGT. The ends lost 5 bases at V and 3 bases at J; junction bases unmatched: 5. The chain's CDR3 is CASSKLAGGVYEQYF. The CDR3 DNA reads TGTGCCAGCAGTAAACTAGCGGGGGGCGTCTACGAGCAGTACTTC.

V is TRBV9 and J is TRBJ2-2; 7 bases line up with TRBD1. Germline V lookup: CDR1 SGDLS, CDR2 YYNGEE. The CDR3 extends over 15 amino acids. V trimming: 1 base; J trimming: 3 bases; junction bases outside the gene matches: 3. CDR3 sequence (DNA): TGTGCCAGCAGCGTAAGGGGGCTTGACACCGGGGAGCTGTTTTTT. This translates into CASSVRGLDTGELFF. Supplemented by reference TRBV9 and TRBJ2-2, the full variable domain reads DSGVTQTPKHLITATGQRVTLRCSPRSGDLSVYWYQQSLDQGLQFLIQYYNGEERAKGNILERFSAQQFPDLHSELNLSSLELGDSALYFCASSVRGLDTGELFFGEGSRLTVL.

This clone was counted between two and nine times. The chain combines TRBV7-2 with TRBJ1-2; D call uncertain. V was trimmed by 7 bases and J by 5 bases, leaving 14 bases between them. Germline values: CDR1 SGHTA, CDR2 FQGNSA. CDR3 length: 13 amino acids. CDR3 in DNA: TGTGCCAGCACCCCCGGAGGGCCTTATGGCTACACCTTC. Residues: CASTPGGPYGYTF.

The chain combines TRBV9 with TRBJ2-5; possibly TRBD2 for D (5 bases). This CDR3 comprises 17 residues. V gave up 0 bases and J gave up 1 base, with 16 bases separating them. CDR1 is SGDLS, CDR2 YYNGEE, per germline. As DNA, the CDR3 is TGTGCCAGCAGCGTAGTCCAGACCGGGGTACTCCAAGAGACCCAGTACTTC. Amino acids: CASSVVQTGVLQETQYF.

This sequence joins TRBV2 and TRBJ2-7, with TRBD2 matching 12 bases. This CDR3 comprises 15 residues. V shed 4 bases, J shed 4 bases, and the junction held 5 bases outside the gene matches. The V gene's germline CDR1 is SNHLY and CDR2 FYNNEI. DNA of the CDR3: TGTGCCAGCAGTGGGACTAGCGGGATCGCTTACGAGCAGTACTTC. Protein sequence: CASSGTSGIAYEQYF.

The gene calls are TRBV9 and TRBJ1-1, with no clear D. CDR1 is SGDLS and CDR2 is YYNGEE in the germline V gene. Between the trimmed V and J ends, which lost 0 bases and 4 bases, there was a span of 13 bases. The CDR3 extends over 15 amino acids. The chain's CDR3 is CASSVVFSEVTEAFF. The CDR3 nucleotides are TGTGCCAGCAGCGTAGTATTCAGCGAGGTCACTGAAGCTTTCTTT.